This TCR beta chain originates from a study of T cell repertoires in cytomegalovirus infection. Study-wide background: Indicated by public TCR beta signatures were CMV infection and matching HLA type.

Regarding this clonotype: What it recognizes is unknown.

Via MiXCR, TCRdb re-called the reads, giving one row per CDR3 protein. The table includes roughly 720,000 distinct CDR3 sequences, roughly 35% detected once. Findings and caveats of the study: The response measured ex vivo was dominated by TCR beta clonotypes (HLA-C-restricted and CMV-specific). Based on cumulative public TCR beta family frequency, carriers of CMV plus the relevant HLA were identified.

The source is a human donor in good health (CMV status not recorded). Some clones in this sample may be carry-over from other donors' samples. Sequencing was done on a sample of PBMCs.

The CDR3 is CASSSSGQITDTQYF. The DNA for the CDR3 is TGTGCCAGCAGTTCTAGCGGGCAAATCACAGATACGCAGTATTTT. The chain joins TRBV12-3 or TRBV12-4 to TRBJ2-3, with 8 bases aligning to TRBD2. There are 15 residues in the CDR3. V was clipped by 4 bases and J by 2 bases; unmatched bases: 5.